The 17 T cell receptor beta chains below were found in one sample sequenced in a study of cytomegalovirus exposure and HLA in healthy donors. Both 60 Vbeta primers and 13 Jbeta primers went into the PCR. Sequencing was performed with immunoSEQ multiplex PCR; in TCRdb, only in-frame clones are kept and a portion is missing. The table has approximately 150,000 clones, about 80% seen once. Sequencing was carried out using PBMCs. Receptors originate from a male donor in good health and CMV-seronegative.

The sample holds one count of this clone. The chain uses TRBV5-1 and TRBJ2-3; D may be TRBD2 (5 bases). V dropped 3 bases and J dropped 6 bases, with 14 bases sitting between them. The CDR3 runs 14 residues. From germline, CDR1 is SGHRS and CDR2 YFSETQ. The CDR3 bases are TGCGCCAGCAGCTCCACGGAAGGCGGGGATACGCAGTATTTT. This gives the protein CASSSTEGGDTQYF.

The chain is built from TRBV6-5 and TRBJ1-1; maybe TRBD1 (6 bases). CDR3 length: 14 residues. The germline V gene encodes CDR1 MNHEY and CDR2 SVGAGI. The V and J ends lost 3 bases and 1 base respectively, with 9 bases between them. CDR3: CASSYRGQNTEAFF. The DNA of the CDR3 is TGTGCCAGCAGTTATAGGGGACAGAACACTGAAGCTTTCTTT.

CDR3 coding DNA: TGTGCCAGCAGTTGGCGGGAGGGGGGCGGACAGCCCCAGCATTTT. Amino acid sequence: CASSWREGGGQPQHF. V is TRBV6-5 and J is TRBJ1-5; the D gene is possibly TRBD1 (6 bases). CDR1 MNHEY and CDR2 SVGAGI come from the germline V gene. V was shortened by 4 bases and J by 7 bases, with 17 bases between the two germline ends. The CDR3 contains 15 residues.

The chain employs TRBV7-3 and TRBJ1-2; 8 positions match TRBD1. Germline lookup yields CDR1 SGHTA and CDR2 FQGTGA. V shed 4 bases, J shed 7 bases, and the junction held 11 bases outside the gene matches. This CDR3 region has 15 residues. In nucleotides, the CDR3 is TGTGCCAGCAGCTCACAAGGTGGACAGGGAAGTGGCTACACCTTC. Translated, it gives CASSSQGGQGSGYTF.

V gene TRBV4-1 combines with J gene TRBJ1-3; D is ambiguous. V was pared by 2 bases and J by 0 bases, with 8 bases between. This CDR3 has 15 residues. From germline, CDR1 is MGHRA and CDR2 YSYEKL. DNA of the CDR3: TGCGCCAGCAGCCAAACAAGCGCCTCTGGAAACACCATATATTTT. Its translation is CASSQTSASGNTIYF.

This clone has only one observation. The V gene is TRBV7-9, the J gene TRBJ1-2; 10 nucleotides match TRBD1. CDR1 SEHNR and CDR2 FQNEAQ come from the germline V gene (reference sequence). V dropped 0 bases and J dropped 5; count of bases not matched to a gene: 3. This CDR3 has 15 amino acids. The CDR3 loop is CASSLATGGWYGYTF. CDR3 in DNA: TGTGCCAGCAGCTTAGCGACAGGGGGCTGGTATGGCTACACCTTC.

This clone was detected once. V usage is TRBV5-1 and J usage is TRBJ2-7, with D possibly TRBD2 on 6 matching bases. CDR3 length: 14 amino acids. Germline CDR1 and CDR2: SGHRS and YFSETQ. V lost 4 bases and J 7 bases, leaving 18 bases between the germline ends. This CDR3 is CASSRDGAAGEQYF. DNA of the CDR3: TGCGCCAGCAGCCGGGACGGGGCCGCGGGGGAGCAGTACTTC.

The genes are TRBV18 and TRBJ2-3; 12 nucleotides align to TRBD2. The germline CDR1 and CDR2 sequences are KGHSH and LQKENI. The CDR3 length is 16 residues. Trimming at V came to 1 base and at J to 4 bases, leaving 3 bases not matched to a gene. CDR3 region: CASSPQLAGGSDTQYF. CDR3 sequence (DNA): TGTGCCAGCTCACCACAACTAGCGGGGGGCTCAGATACGCAGTATTTT.

V and J are TRBV5-1 and TRBJ1-1, with a possible D match to TRBD1 (5 bases). The CDR3 length is 15 residues. Looked up from germline, CDR1 is SGHRS and CDR2 is YFSETQ. V was pared by 4 bases and J by 0 bases, with 13 bases between. The CDR3 sequence is CASSPGLRMNTEAFF. Here the CDR3 DNA reads TGCGCCAGCAGCCCGGGACTCCGGATGAACACTGAAGCTTTCTTT.

The gene calls are TRBV10-3 and TRBJ1-1; D is perhaps TRBD1 (6 bases). Trimming shortened V by 6 bases and J by 2 bases, and 7 bases separated the two germline ends. The CDR3 length is 12 residues. Germline loops: CDR1 ENHRY, CDR2 SYGVKD. As DNA, the CDR3 is TGTGCCATCAGAGGGGGAAACACTGAAGCTTTCTTT. It specifies CAIRGGNTEAFF.

DNA of the CDR3: TGTGCCAGCAGACAGGGAACATCCTACGAGCAGTACTTC. Amino acid sequence: CASRQGTSYEQYF. The V call is TRBV7-2, the J call TRBJ2-7, with D tentatively TRBD1 (6 bases). The CDR3 spans 13 residues. Germline lookup yields CDR1 SGHTA and CDR2 FQGNSA. The germline V and J ends were trimmed by 6 bases and 1 base, with 10 bases remaining between them.

This clone was recorded once. This chain links TRBV6-4 with TRBJ2-7; 9 bases are shared with TRBD2. Unmatched junction bases numbered 5, after V lost 3 bases and J lost 2 bases. The CDR3 consists of 15 residues. Germline loops: CDR1 MRHNA, CDR2 SNTAGT. This CDR3 reads CASSEVAGAPYEQYF. The CDR3 DNA reads as TGTGCCAGCAGTGAGGTAGCGGGAGCCCCCTACGAGCAGTACTTC.

V is TRBV30 and J is TRBJ1-2, with D possibly TRBD1 on 5 matching bases. CDR1 is GTSNPN, CDR2 SVGIG, per germline (reference sequence). The CDR3 contains 13 residues. V gave up 0 bases and J gave up 2 bases, with 7 bases separating them. CDR3 region: CAWSVRGNYGYTF. The CDR3 DNA reads TGTGCCTGGAGTGTACGGGGGAACTATGGCTACACCTTC.

V gene TRBV11-2 combines with J gene TRBJ1-1, with D possibly being TRBD1 (5 bases). The CDR3 totals 14 residues. CDR1 SGHAT and CDR2 FQNNGV come from the germline V gene. V lost 1 base and J 3 bases, leaving 9 bases between the germline ends. The CDR3: CASSLVGRDTEAFF. The CDR3 DNA reads as TGTGCCAGCAGCTTAGTGGGCAGGGACACTGAAGCTTTCTTT.

The chain couples TRBV19 to TRBJ2-5, with 7 bases aligning to TRBD1. The germline CDR1 and CDR2 sequences are LNHDA and SQIVND (reference sequence). The CDR3 has 15 amino acids. J gave up 0 bases and V 4 bases, and 5 bases lay outside the gene matches. The CDR3 region has the DNA TGTGCCAGTAGTACCATCGACAGGGACCAAGAGACCCAGTACTTC. Protein sequence: CASSTIDRDQETQYF.

The chain links TRBV5-4 to TRBJ1-6; D gene uncertain. V lost 0 bases and J lost 0, with 7 bases in between. The CDR3 is 16 residues long. Germline-derived CDR1 and CDR2 are SGHNT and YYREEE (reference sequence). Written as DNA, the CDR3 is TGTGCCAGCAGCTTGGACGTGAGCTCCTATAATTCACCCCTCCACTTT. Its translation is CASSLDVSSYNSPLHF.

This clone was seen a single time. The J gene is TRBJ1-2, the V gene TRBV11-2; 8 bases align to TRBD1. Unmatched junction bases numbered 17, after V lost 5 bases and J lost 6 bases. This CDR3 contains 17 residues. From germline, CDR1 is SGHAT and CDR2 FQNNGV. The CDR3 DNA sequence: TGTGCCAGCAGCCCCCAGAGCCGGGACAGGAGAGGGGATGGCTACACCTTC. Its protein product is CASSPQSRDRRGDGYTF.